The 22 T cell receptor beta chains given below trace back to one sample, sequenced in a study of blood T cells in healthy people across ages. Sample-barcoded 5' priming and a J-beta primer mix drove a second PCR of roughly 6 to 12 cycles. Using its own MiXCR run on the 5' RACE reads, TCRdb lists one record per CDR3 protein. The sample comprises roughly 1.7 million distinct CDR3 sequences, approximately 32% of which are singletons, and about 11% rests with the top ten. The sample comprised blood. These receptors were obtained from a woman aged 25 to 39 in good health.

V is TRBV2 and J is TRBJ2-7; a possible D gene is TRBD2 (5 bases). This CDR3 contains 14 residues. CDR1 is SNHLY, CDR2 FYNNEI, per germline. Trimming left V 6 bases short and J 4 bases short, with 16 bases between. CDR3 nucleotides: TGTGCCAGCAGCCGGGGTGGTCCGGGGTACGAGCAGTACTTC. Its translation: CASSRGGPGYEQYF. The full variable domain, its missing parts supplied by reference TRBV2 and TRBJ2-7, is EPEVTQTPSHQVTQMGQEVILRCVPISNHLYFYWYRQILGQKVEFLVSFYNNEISEKSEIFDDQFSVERPDGSNFTLKIRSTKLEDSAMYFCASSRGGPGYEQYFGPGTRLTVT.

This clonotype was recorded only once. The chain carries TRBV6-5 and TRBJ2-7; the match to TRBD1 covers 7 bases. V trimming: 9 bases; J trimming: 2 bases; junction bases outside the gene matches: 4. Germline V lookup: CDR1 MNHEY, CDR2 SVGAGI. This CDR3 region has 12 residues. The CDR3 DNA follows: TGTGCCAGGGGGGACAGACCCTACGAGCAGTACTTC. Translation: CARGDRPYEQYF.

CDR3 nucleotides: TGTGCCAGCAGCTTGTTGTGGGGCGCGGTTGGTGAGCAGTTCTTC. Translated: CASSLLWGAVGEQFF. The chain employs TRBV5-8 and TRBJ2-1, with a weak D call TRBD1 (5 bases). The CDR3 is made up of 15 amino acids. Trimming removed 1 base from V and 9 bases from J, with 17 bases in between. Germline V gives CDR1 SGHTS, CDR2 YDEGEE.

The chain employs TRBV10-3 and TRBJ2-7; D is ambiguous. The CDR3 has 14 amino acids. CDR1 and CDR2 from the germline V gene are ENHRY and SYGVKD. The V end lost 2 bases, the J end lost 7 bases, and 15 bases lay between the germline ends. The CDR3 spells CAISESSSYNEQYF. The DNA of the CDR3 is TGTGCCATCAGTGAGAGCAGCTCCTACAATGAGCAGTACTTC.

This clonotype turned up a few times. This rearrangement joins TRBV3-1 to TRBJ1-1; no definite D call. Germline V gene data show CDR1 as LGHDT and CDR2 as YNNKEL (reference sequence). CDR3 size: 14 residues. V shed 4 bases and J shed 8 bases, with 17 bases lying between them. The DNA for the CDR3 is TGTGCCAGCAGCCCGGTAGGGCAGTTCCCCGAAGCTTTCTTT. This translates into CASSPVGQFPEAFF.

CDR3 DNA: TGTGCCAGCAGTAACCGGGACAGGGACTACGAGCAGTACTTC. Translating gives CASSNRDRDYEQYF. This chain links TRBV28 with TRBJ2-5; 9 nucleotides match TRBD1. The end of the DNA fits TRBJ2-7 better, so the J call may be wrong. The CDR3 spans 14 residues. Per the germline V gene, CDR1 is MDHEN and CDR2 is SYDVKM.

This clonotype was observed a handful of times. The chain has TRBV20-1 and TRBJ2-1, with D tentatively TRBD2 (5 bases). The germline V gene encodes CDR1 DFQATT and CDR2 SNEGSKA (reference sequence). V dropped 1 base and J dropped 5 bases, with 18 bases sitting between them. The CDR3 covers 16 residues. CDR3 sequence: CSARGLESRRHNEQFF. The CDR3 DNA is TGCAGTGCTAGAGGGTTAGAATCCAGGAGGCACAATGAGCAGTTCTTC.

This clonotype was observed a few times. The genes are TRBV20-1 and TRBJ2-7, with D possibly being TRBD2 (6 bases). The CDR3 consists of 13 residues. Germline CDR1 and CDR2: DFQATT and SNEGSKA (reference sequence). The V and J ends lost 6 bases and 6 bases respectively, with 18 bases between them. CDR3 DNA: TGCAGTGCCCACCAGGGAGGAAAGGGCGAGCAGTACTTC. The encoded protein is CSAHQGGKGEQYF.

This clonotype was detected a few times. This chain uses TRBV28 with TRBJ2-2, with D possibly TRBD2 on 6 matching bases. CDR3 size: 15 residues. CDR1 is MDHEN and CDR2 is SYDVKM in the germline V gene. Trimming removed 2 bases from V and 5 bases from J, with 12 bases in between. The chain's CDR3 is CASSLGGKGTGELFF. The CDR3 coding sequence is TGTGCCAGCAGTTTAGGGGGGAAGGGGACCGGGGAGCTGTTTTTT.

The chain carries TRBV29-1 and TRBJ2-3; 12 nucleotides agree with TRBD2. V gave up 7 bases and J gave up 6 bases; unmatched junction bases: 17. This CDR3 has 17 residues. Germline loops: CDR1 SQVTM, CDR2 ANQGSEA. The CDR3 is CSAPYGSSGRAGDTQYF. The CDR3 DNA is TGCAGCGCTCCATACGGGTCTAGCGGGAGGGCAGGTGATACGCAGTATTTT.

This clonotype was seen at least ten times. The chain uses TRBV4-1 and TRBJ2-7; TRBD1 agrees at 7 bases. The CDR3 loop spans 14 amino acids. Germline CDR1 is MGHRA and CDR2 is YSYEKL. The V segment lost 2 bases and the J segment 1 base; nucleotides outside the gene matches: 2. The DNA for the CDR3 is TGCGCCAGCAGCCAAATGACAGGGTCCTACGAGCAGTACTTC. It translates to CASSQMTGSYEQYF.

As concerns this clonotype: An end of the junction differs from the germline gene, which may be a read error. J is TRBJ2-7 and V is TRBV9, with TRBD2 matching 11 bases. This CDR3 is 16 amino acids long. Germline-derived CDR1 and CDR2 are SGDLS and YYNGEE. CDR3 DNA: TGTGCCGGCAGCATGGGACTAGCGGCCTCCTACTTCGAGCAGTACTTC. Protein sequence: CAGSMGLAASYFEQYF.

This clonotype has a handful of counts. The V gene is TRBV27, the J gene TRBJ1-1; maybe TRBD1 (6 bases). There are 12 residues in the CDR3. Germline CDR1 reads MNHEY; CDR2 reads SMNVEV (reference sequence). The V gene lost 11 bases and the J gene lost 1 base, with 11 bases spanning the gap. This CDR3 is CASKTGNTEAFF. The DNA of the CDR3 is TGTGCCTCTAAGACAGGGAACACTGAAGCTTTCTTT.

The J gene is TRBJ2-5, the V gene TRBV2; TRBD2 agrees at 7 bases. The end of the DNA aligns better with TRBJ2-7, so the J call may be wrong. This CDR3 comprises 14 residues. Germline V gives CDR1 SNHLY, CDR2 FYNNEI. CDR3 residues: CASSGGGIGDEQYF. The CDR3 nucleotides are TGTGCCAGCAGTGGGGGGGGGATCGGCGACGAGCAGTACTTC.

The sample holds a few counts of this clonotype. The CDR3 here is CASSLGVAGELRDEQFF. Here the CDR3 DNA reads TGTGCCAGCAGCTTAGGAGTAGCGGGCGAACTTCGGGATGAGCAGTTCTTC. The chain uses TRBV7-2 and TRBJ2-1, with TRBD2 identical over 7 bases. The CDR3 extends over 17 amino acids. V was pared by 1 base and J by 8 bases, with 14 bases of the junction left unmatched. Looked up from germline, CDR1 is SGHTA and CDR2 is FQGNSA.

This clonotype has at least ten counts. This chain links TRBV7-2 with TRBJ2-3; a possible D gene is TRBD1 (5 bases). The CDR3 is made up of 15 amino acids. Trimming stripped 5 bases from V and 2 bases from J, with 14 bases between. CDR1 SGHTA and CDR2 FQGNSA come from the germline V gene. In DNA form, the CDR3 reads TGTGCCAGCAGCATCCATCTACAGGTCACAGATACGCAGTATTTT. It translates to CASSIHLQVTDTQYF.

This chain joins TRBV3-1 and TRBJ2-7, with a tentative D call TRBD2 (5 bases). Between the trimmed V and J ends, which lost 3 bases and 3 bases, there was a span of 18 bases. This CDR3 has 16 residues. Germline V gene data show CDR1 as LGHDT and CDR2 as YNNKEL (reference sequence). The CDR3 spells CASSHRGPSRVYEQYF. CDR3 coding DNA: TGTGCCAGCAGCCACCGAGGGCCCTCAAGAGTCTACGAGCAGTACTTC.

This rearrangement joins TRBV19 to TRBJ2-1; D is uncertain. Germline V gene sequence: CDR1 LNHDA, CDR2 SQIVND (reference sequence). V was cut by 9 bases and J by 0 bases, with 12 bases left in between. This CDR3 is 14 amino acids long. The chain's CDR3 is CASEDLNSYNEQFF. As DNA, the CDR3 is TGTGCCAGCGAGGACCTAAACTCCTACAATGAGCAGTTCTTC. Drawing the rest from reference TRBV19 and TRBJ2-1, the complete variable domain is DGGITQSPKYLFRKEGQNVTLSCEQNLNHDAMYWYRQDPGQGLRLIYYSQIVNDFQKGDIAEGYSVSREKKESFPLTVTSAQKNPTAFYLCASEDLNSYNEQFFGPGTRLTVL.

This clonotype was seen repeatedly, ten times or more. The chain recombines TRBV29-1 with TRBJ2-3; TRBD2 matches at 7 bases. V lost 3 bases, J lost 5 bases, and 5 bases stayed unmatched. Per the germline V gene, CDR1 is SQVTM and CDR2 is ANQGSEA. CDR3 length equals 13 residues. CDR3: CSVDAGALDTQYF. DNA for the CDR3: TGCAGCGTTGACGCGGGAGCTTTAGATACGCAGTATTTT.

In its sample, this clonotype was seen a few times. The rearrangement joins TRBV6-5 to TRBJ2-1; D unclear. The CDR3 is made up of 15 amino acids. Germline V lookup: CDR1 MNHEY, CDR2 SVGAGI. With 5 bases removed from V and 3 bases from J, the gap between germline ends came to 14 bases. For the CDR3, the DNA is TGTGCCAGCAGTCCCTACACAAGTCTCTACAATGAGCAGTTCTTC. Its protein is CASSPYTSLYNEQFF.

The rearrangement links TRBV20-1 to TRBJ2-1; tentatively, D is TRBD2 (6 bases). Germline V CDR1 and CDR2: DFQATT, SNEGSKA (reference sequence). Trimming left V 1 base short and J 7 bases short, with 14 bases between. CDR3 length: 14 amino acids. The chain's CDR3 is CSARGRGGQNEQFF. CDR3 bases: TGCAGTGCTAGAGGGAGGGGCGGGCAGAATGAGCAGTTCTTC.

The J gene is TRBJ2-7, the V gene TRBV3-1; D not resolved. CDR3 length: 14 residues. V shed 0 bases and J shed 0 bases, with 6 bases lying between them. Germline CDR1 LGHDT, CDR2 YNNKEL (reference sequence). The CDR3: CASSQDRSSYEQYF. The CDR3 DNA follows: TGTGCCAGCAGCCAAGACAGGAGCTCCTACGAGCAGTACTTC.